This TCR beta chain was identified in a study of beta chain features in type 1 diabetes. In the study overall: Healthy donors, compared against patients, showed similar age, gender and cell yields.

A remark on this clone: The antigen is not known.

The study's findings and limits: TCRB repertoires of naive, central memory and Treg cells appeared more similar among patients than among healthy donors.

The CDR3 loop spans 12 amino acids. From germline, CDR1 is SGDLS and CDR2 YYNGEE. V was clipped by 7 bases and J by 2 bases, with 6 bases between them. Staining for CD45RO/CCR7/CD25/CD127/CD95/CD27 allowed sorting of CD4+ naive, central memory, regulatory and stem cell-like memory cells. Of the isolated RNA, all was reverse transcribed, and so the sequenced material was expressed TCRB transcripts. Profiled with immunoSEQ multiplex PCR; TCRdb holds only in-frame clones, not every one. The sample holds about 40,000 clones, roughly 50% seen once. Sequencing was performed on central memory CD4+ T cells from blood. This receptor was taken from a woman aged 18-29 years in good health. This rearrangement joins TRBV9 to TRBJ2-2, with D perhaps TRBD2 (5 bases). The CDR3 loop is CASGLNTGELFF. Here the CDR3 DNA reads TGTGCCAGCGGACTCAACACCGGGGAGCTGTTTTTT.